This entry lists 27 T cell receptor beta chains sequenced from one sample in a study of shared clonotypes between healthy human individuals (dated by TCRdb to 2020 to 2022). Receptor libraries were prepared by the immunoSEQ multiplex PCR assay. Sourced from immuneACCESS, this table was stored by TCRdb with only in-frame sequences that have V and J called. A share of the clones is absent; for the studies checked, an unresolved V gene accounts for under half, and the remainder has no known explanation. This sample comprises roughly 2,500,000 clones, over 85% of them detected only once. Jointly, the top ten make up about 0.39% of the sample. Source material: naive CD4+ T cells from PBMCs. The cell subset or site label, read with the paper, signifies: CD45RA+ positively selected. Source of these receptors: a man between 18 and 35 years old in good health. Some clones in this sample may be carry-over from other donors' samples.

The chain uses TRBV19 and TRBJ2-5, with D possibly called TRBD1 or TRBD2 (6 bases each). This CDR3 spans 16 amino acids. CDR1 is LNHDA, CDR2 SQIVND, per germline (reference sequence). Trimming removed 4 bases at V and 4 bases at J, with 19 bases between. Here the CDR3 DNA reads TGTGCCAGTAGTACGACAAGGGGGACTCGAGCAGAGACCCAGTACTTC. It translates to CASSTTRGTRAETQYF.

The J gene is TRBJ2-5, the V gene TRBV6-5; D call uncertain. V dropped 5 bases and J dropped 4 bases, with 8 bases sitting between them. The CDR3 extends over 12 amino acids. CDR1 is MNHEY and CDR2 is SVGAGI in the germline V gene. CDR3 protein: CASSIGRETQYF. As DNA, the CDR3 is TGTGCCAGCAGTATCGGAAGAGAGACCCAGTACTTC.

This chain links TRBV12-5 with TRBJ2-2; 7 nucleotides match TRBD2. The ends lost 1 base at V and 4 bases at J; junction bases unmatched: 6. The length of the CDR3 is 16 residues. The germline CDR1 and CDR2 sequences are LGHNT and FRNRAP. The CDR3 reads CASGLAPGEGTGELFF. DNA of the CDR3: TGTGCTAGTGGTTTGGCCCCTGGGGAGGGCACCGGGGAGCTGTTTTTT.

This chain connects TRBV5-1 to TRBJ2-3; D is unclear. The germline CDR1 and CDR2 sequences are SGHRS and YFSETQ. The germline V and J ends were trimmed by 2 bases and 0 bases, with 10 bases remaining between them. The CDR3 length is 15 residues. CDR3 loop: CASSFPDASTDTQYF. The DNA of the CDR3 is TGCGCCAGCAGCTTTCCAGACGCAAGCACAGATACGCAGTATTTT.

The V call is TRBV5-1, the J call TRBJ1-1, with 7 positions matching TRBD1. The CDR3 totals 14 residues. Germline CDR1 reads SGHRS; CDR2 reads YFSETQ. The trim removed 4 bases at V and 3 bases at J, leaving 6 bases unmatched. For the CDR3, the DNA is TGCGCCAGCAGCATCGGACAGGAGCACACTGAAGCTTTCTTT. Protein product: CASSIGQEHTEAFF.

The genes are TRBV7-2 and TRBJ2-7; tentative D call: TRBD1 (6 bases). This CDR3 region has 12 residues. Germline V CDR1 and CDR2: SGHTA, FQGNSA. With 8 bases removed from V and 4 bases from J, the gap between germline ends came to 12 bases. DNA of the CDR3: TGTGCCAGCTCCAGGGGCTGGTACGAGCAGTACTTC. Translated, it gives CASSRGWYEQYF.

The chain carries TRBV7-3 and TRBJ2-2; 8 positions match TRBD1. CDR1 SGHTA and CDR2 FQGTGA come from the germline V gene. The CDR3 runs to 14 residues. Trimming took 3 bases from V and 4 from J; bases not matched to a gene: 1. CDR3 amino acids: CASSFGQGTGELFF. CDR3 in DNA: TGTGCCAGCAGCTTCGGACAGGGCACCGGGGAGCTGTTTTTT. Drawing the rest from reference TRBV7-3 and TRBJ2-2, the complete variable domain is GAGVSQTPSNKVTEKGKYVELRCDPISGHTALYWYRQSLGQGPEFLIYFQGTGAADDSGLPNDRFFAVRPEGSVSTLKIQRTERGDSAVYLCASSFGQGTGELFFGEGSRLTVL.

Of note for this clone: One end of the junction is discordant with germline, which a read error may explain. The J gene is TRBJ1-4, the V gene TRBV28; TRBD1 is a possible D gene (6 bases). The CDR3 extends over 16 amino acids. Looked up from germline, CDR1 is MDHEN and CDR2 is SYDVKM. The CDR3 region has the DNA TGTGCCAGCGGAGCCAGAGGGACACTGTTTTGGGCCGGACACTGTTTT. Translating gives CASGARGTLFWAGHCF.

This clone is a singleton in its sample. V gene TRBV7-8 combines with J gene TRBJ2-4, with 11 bases identical to TRBD2. With 2 bases clipped from V and 7 bases from J, the junction kept 1 base outside the gene matches. CDR1 is SGHVS and CDR2 is FQNEAQ in the germline V gene. The CDR3 runs 14 residues. The CDR3 DNA follows: TGTGCCAGCAGCTTAACTAGCGGGAGTAACATTCAGTACTTC. Translation gives CASSLTSGSNIQYF.

V usage is TRBV6-5 and J usage is TRBJ2-3, with D perhaps matching TRBD1 (6 bases). V lost 0 bases, J lost 1 base, and 8 bases lay in between. The CDR3 has 15 amino acids. Germline loops: CDR1 MNHEY, CDR2 SVGAGI. The CDR3 DNA is TGTGCCAGCAGTTACTCCCCAGGGGGCACAGATACGCAGTATTTT. Its protein product is CASSYSPGGTDTQYF.

The gene calls are TRBV27 and TRBJ2-1; weak D call: TRBD1 (6 bases). Germline CDR1 MNHEY, CDR2 SMNVEV (reference sequence). The CDR3 is made up of 17 amino acids. Trimming removed 2 bases from V and 2 bases from J, with 16 bases in between. CDR3 sequence: CASSLRPPNRAYNEQFF. For the CDR3, the DNA is TGTGCCAGCAGTTTAAGGCCCCCCAACAGGGCCTACAATGAGCAGTTCTTC.

CDR3 nucleotide sequence: TGTGCCAGCAGCAGAGGACTAGCGGGAGTGGGAGGGTCGTGTATGGTAGAAGAGACCCAGTACTTC. Translating it yields CASSRGLAGVGGSCMVEETQYF. The J gene is TRBJ2-5, the V gene TRBV21-1; the D call of TRBD2 is as the table states it, not checked on the DNA. TRBV21-1 is tagged as a pseudogene. The CDR3 is 22 residues long.

This sequence joins TRBV18 and TRBJ2-5; D is possibly TRBD1 (5 bases). The end of the DNA is better explained by TRBJ2-7, so the J call may be wrong. CDR1 KGHSH and CDR2 LQKENI come from the germline V gene. The CDR3 sequence is 14 residues long. The CDR3 reads CASSTPAGPYEQYF. The CDR3 DNA reads TGTGCCAGCTCAACCCCGGCAGGGCCCTACGAGCAGTACTTC.

The J gene is TRBJ1-4, the V gene TRBV7-2; D may be TRBD1 (6 bases). Germline V CDR1 and CDR2: SGHTA, FQGNSA. The length of the CDR3 is 14 residues. V dropped 3 bases and J dropped 8 bases, with 13 bases sitting between them. CDR3 sequence (DNA): TGTGCCAGCAGCTTCGGGGGCCTGAGAGAAAAACTGTTTTTT. It encodes CASSFGGLREKLFF.

This chain joins TRBV9 and TRBJ2-7; TRBD1 agrees at 7 bases. The V gene end was trimmed by 4 bases and the J gene end by 0 bases; junction bases not matched to a gene: 7. The CDR3 contains 15 residues. Germline CDR1 reads SGDLS; CDR2 reads YYNGEE. CDR3 sequence reads: CASSTGASLSYEQYF. CDR3 DNA sequence: TGTGCCAGCAGCACAGGGGCCTCTCTCTCCTACGAGCAGTACTTC.

V usage is TRBV6-6 and J usage is TRBJ2-7, with TRBD1 matching over 7 bases. J gave up 3 bases and V 5 bases, and 7 bases lay outside the gene matches. CDR3 length: 14 amino acids. From germline, CDR1 is MNHNY and CDR2 SVGAGI (reference sequence). CDR3 protein: CASSSLPGGYEQYF. Here the CDR3 DNA reads TGTGCCAGCAGTAGCCTCCCAGGGGGCTACGAGCAGTACTTC.

V and J are TRBV10-2 and TRBJ2-3, with D unresolved. V was clipped by 2 bases and J by 2 bases, with 8 bases between them. Germline V gene data show CDR1 as WSHSY and CDR2 as SAAADI. The CDR3 runs 14 residues. DNA of the CDR3: TGCGCCAGCAGTGAGCCCCTCTACACAGATACGCAGTATTTT. This translates into CASSEPLYTDTQYF.

The rearrangement links TRBV28 to TRBJ1-2; no clear D gene. The CDR3 covers 16 residues. Germline lookup yields CDR1 MDHEN and CDR2 SYDVKM. The V end was cut by 3 bases, the J end by 1 base, with 15 bases between. In DNA form, the CDR3 reads TGTGCCAGCAGTTTGCGACAACGAGTTTTTAACTATGGCTACACCTTC. Its protein product is CASSLRQRVFNYGYTF.

Concerning this clone: Other DNA sequences within the sample encode an identical CDR3. V gene TRBV5-1 combines with J gene TRBJ2-5; D is unclear. V was clipped by 0 bases and J by 4 bases, with 7 bases between them. Germline V lookup: CDR1 SGHRS, CDR2 YFSETQ. This CDR3 is 13 amino acids long. The CDR3 loop reads CASSLGSRETQYF. DNA of the CDR3: TGCGCCAGCAGCTTGGGTAGCAGAGAGACCCAGTACTTC.

This clone was picked up one time. Other DNA sequences in the sample encode the same CDR3. The chain is built from TRBV10-3 and TRBJ2-1; D unresolved. The V end was cut by 0 bases, the J end by 3 bases, with 6 bases between. The CDR3 extends over 14 amino acids. CDR1 is ENHRY, CDR2 SYGVKD, per germline. The chain's CDR3 is CAISESSSYNEQFF. The CDR3 bases are TGTGCCATCAGTGAGTCAAGCAGCTACAATGAGCAGTTCTTC.

This chain connects TRBV2 to TRBJ1-6; maybe TRBD1 (5 bases). V dropped 2 bases and J dropped 6 bases, with 17 bases sitting between them. The germline gives CDR1 SNHLY, CDR2 FYNNEI. This CDR3 has 17 residues. DNA of the CDR3: TGTGCCAGCAGTGAACAAAGGTCGGGACGGGTTAATTCACCCCTCCACTTT. It encodes CASSEQRSGRVNSPLHF. The whole variable domain, remainder taken from reference TRBV2 and TRBJ1-6, is EPEVTQTPSHQVTQMGQEVILRCVPISNHLYFYWYRQILGQKVEFLVSFYNNEISEKSEIFDDQFSVERPDGSNFTLKIRSTKLEDSAMYFCASSEQRSGRVNSPLHFGNGTRLTVT.

V is TRBV27 and J is TRBJ2-3, with 11 bases fitting TRBD2. Germline V gene lookup returns CDR1 MNHEY and CDR2 SMNVEV (reference sequence). The CDR3 length is 19 residues. Losses at the gene ends were 5 bases for V and 7 bases for J; bases not matched to a gene: 20. In nucleotides, the CDR3 is TGTGCCAGCAGTGGTCGCACTAGCGGGAGTGTATGGGGTGGAAATACGCAGTATTTT. Protein: CASSGRTSGSVWGGNTQYF.

The V gene is TRBV6-6, the J gene TRBJ2-3, with D perhaps matching TRBD2 (5 bases). Germline CDR1 MNHNY, CDR2 SVGAGI (reference sequence). V was pared by 6 bases and J by 5 bases, with 12 bases between. CDR3 length: 13 amino acids. The CDR3 DNA sequence: TGTGCCAGCAGGCACGACGGGGAAGATACGCAGTATTTT. Amino acid sequence: CASRHDGEDTQYF.

This sequence joins TRBV5-5 and TRBJ1-1; TRBD1 is a possible D gene (5 bases). The CDR3 sequence is 14 residues long. Germline V lookup: CDR1 SGHKS, CDR2 YYEKEE (reference sequence). V lost 4 bases and J lost 1, with 11 bases in between. CDR3 region: CASSPRGWNTEAFF. DNA for the CDR3: TGTGCCAGCAGCCCAAGGGGATGGAACACTGAAGCTTTCTTT.

J is TRBJ2-3 and V is TRBV7-9; 12 positions match TRBD2. The V segment lost 3 bases and the J segment 2 bases; nucleotides outside the gene matches: 3. The CDR3 loop spans 16 amino acids. The germline V gene has CDR1 SEHNR and CDR2 FQNEAQ (reference sequence). The CDR3 sequence: CASSLGLAGLTDTQYF. The CDR3 DNA is TGTGCCAGCAGCTTGGGACTAGCGGGCCTCACAGATACGCAGTATTTT.

On this clone itself: The sample has other DNA sequences that encode this CDR3 too. This chain uses TRBV5-1 with TRBJ2-2; D unresolved. The germline gives CDR1 SGHRS, CDR2 YFSETQ. Trimming took off 4 bases at V and 1 base at J, with 5 bases between the two ends. The CDR3 runs 13 residues. CDR3 in DNA: TGCGCCAGCAGCAGTGGGAACACCGGGGAGCTGTTTTTT. It codes for CASSSGNTGELFF.

The chain links TRBV6-6 to TRBJ2-1; 11 nucleotides match TRBD2. This CDR3 is 16 amino acids long. The V gene's germline CDR1 is MNHNY and CDR2 SVGAGI (reference sequence). V shed 2 bases and J 8 bases; nucleotides not matched to a gene: 8. CDR3 in amino acids: CASSYLSGRAADEQFF. CDR3 DNA sequence: TGTGCCAGCAGTTACCTTAGCGGGAGGGCCGCCGATGAGCAGTTCTTC.